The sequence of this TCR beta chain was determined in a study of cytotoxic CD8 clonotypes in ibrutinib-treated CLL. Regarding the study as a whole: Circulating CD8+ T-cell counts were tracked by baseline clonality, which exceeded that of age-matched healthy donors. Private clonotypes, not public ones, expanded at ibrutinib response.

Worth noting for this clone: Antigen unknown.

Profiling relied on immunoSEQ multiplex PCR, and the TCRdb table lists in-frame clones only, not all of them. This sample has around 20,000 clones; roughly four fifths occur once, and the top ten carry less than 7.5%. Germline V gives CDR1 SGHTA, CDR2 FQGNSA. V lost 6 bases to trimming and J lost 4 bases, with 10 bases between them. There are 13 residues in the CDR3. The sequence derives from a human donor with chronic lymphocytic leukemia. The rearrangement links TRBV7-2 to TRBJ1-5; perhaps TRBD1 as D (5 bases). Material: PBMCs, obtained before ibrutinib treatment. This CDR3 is CASSSDRNQPQHF. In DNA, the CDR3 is TGTGCCAGCAGTTCTGACAGAAATCAGCCCCAGCATTTT.